This record concerns one T cell receptor beta chain sequence. Its antigen remains unidentified. With a J-beta primer mix and a sample-barcoded 5' primer, a second PCR ran about 6 to 11 cycles. One entry per CDR3 protein results from TCRdb running MiXCR on the 5' RACE reads. Of about 1.8 million distinct CDR3 sequences listed, roughly 50% are singletons. Germline assignment: CDR1 SGHTA and CDR2 FQGNSA. There are 13 residues in the CDR3. Trimming shortened V by 5 bases and J by 6 bases, and 12 bases separated the two germline ends. The sample is drawn from a study of blood T cells in healthy people across ages. Study-wide results and limits: Estimated diversity, derived from one million T cells, was regarded as an underestimate. Using unsorted PBMCs precluded a conclusive naive versus antigen-experienced comparison.

The J gene is TRBJ2-3, the V gene TRBV7-2; the D gene is possibly TRBD2 (5 bases). The clonotype comes from a woman aged 40 to 50 in good health. Sequenced sample: blood. CDR3 nucleotides: TGTGCCAGCAGCGCGGAACTAGGTGATACGCAGTATTTT. Translating it yields CASSAELGDTQYF.